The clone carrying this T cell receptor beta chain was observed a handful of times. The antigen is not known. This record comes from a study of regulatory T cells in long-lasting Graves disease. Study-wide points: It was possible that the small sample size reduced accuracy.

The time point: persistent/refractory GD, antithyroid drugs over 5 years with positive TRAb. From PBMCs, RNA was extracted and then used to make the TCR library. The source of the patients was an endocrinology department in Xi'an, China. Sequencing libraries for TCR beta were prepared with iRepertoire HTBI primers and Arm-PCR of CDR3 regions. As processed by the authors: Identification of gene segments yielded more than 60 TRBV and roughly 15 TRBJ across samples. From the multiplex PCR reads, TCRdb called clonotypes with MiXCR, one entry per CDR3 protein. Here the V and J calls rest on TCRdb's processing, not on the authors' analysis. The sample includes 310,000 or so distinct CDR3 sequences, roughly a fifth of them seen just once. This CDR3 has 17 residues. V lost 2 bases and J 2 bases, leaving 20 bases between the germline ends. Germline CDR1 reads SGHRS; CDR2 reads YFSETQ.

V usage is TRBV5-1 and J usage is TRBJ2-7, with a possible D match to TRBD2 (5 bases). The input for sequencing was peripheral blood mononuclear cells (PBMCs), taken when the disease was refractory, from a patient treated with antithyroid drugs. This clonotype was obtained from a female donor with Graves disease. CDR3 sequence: CASSFLSTGGFTYEQYF. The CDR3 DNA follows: TGCGCCAGCAGCTTCTTGTCCACGGGCGGGTTCACCTACGAGCAGTACTTC.